Below, 29 T cell receptor beta chains from the same sample are listed, as sequenced in a study of cytomegalovirus exposure and HLA in healthy donors. The PCR used 60 Vbeta and 13 Jbeta primers. Some clones are missing from TCRdb's copy, which holds only in-frame ones; the method was immunoSEQ multiplex PCR. The data show some 150,000 clones, 80% to 90% seen once. Material for sequencing was PBMCs. The receptors come from a boy aged 2 to 10 in good health and CMV-seronegative.

This chain uses TRBV14 with TRBJ2-7, with 8 nucleotides matching TRBD2. This CDR3 is built from 15 residues. CDR1 and CDR2 (germline): SGHDN, FVKESK. V lost 1 base, J lost 3 bases, and 5 bases stayed unmatched. This CDR3 is CASSQVSGGDYEQYF. The CDR3 bases are TGTGCCAGCAGCCAAGTCAGCGGGGGCGACTACGAGCAGTACTTC.

The gene calls are TRBV7-9 and TRBJ1-5; no definite D call. CDR1 and CDR2 from the germline V gene are SEHNR and FQNEAQ (reference sequence). Trimming removed 5 bases from V and 11 bases from J, with 13 bases in between. This CDR3 comprises 12 residues. CDR3: CASSPGGKTQHF. DNA of the CDR3: TGTGCCAGCAGCCCAGGAGGAAAGACCCAGCATTTT.

This clone occurred a few times. This chain uses TRBV9 with TRBJ2-2, with 8 nucleotides matching TRBD2. Per germline, CDR1 SGDLS and CDR2 YYNGEE. This CDR3 region has 18 residues. The V gene end was trimmed by 0 bases and the J gene end by 1 base; junction bases not matched to a gene: 8. The CDR3, as DNA: TGTGCCAGCAGCGTAGAGGTTAGCGGGGCCCTGAACACCGGGGAGCTGTTTTTT. Protein product: CASSVEVSGALNTGELFF.

This clone was observed many times. Other DNA sequences in the sample encode the same CDR3. The chain carries TRBV5-1 and TRBJ2-5; 9 bases line up with TRBD2. The germline V gene has CDR1 SGHRS and CDR2 YFSETQ. The V segment lost 6 bases and the J segment 5 bases; nucleotides outside the gene matches: 20. The CDR3 length is 18 residues. CDR3 region: CASTPESLAGYSLETQYF. The DNA for the CDR3 is TGCGCCAGCACCCCCGAGTCCCTAGCGGGGTACTCCTTGGAGACCCAGTACTTC.

CDR3 in DNA: TGCGCCAGCAGCTCGGGACTACGAGACTACAATGAGCAGTTCTTC. This gives the protein CASSSGLRDYNEQFF. The rearrangement uses TRBV5-1 and TRBJ2-1; 7 bases are a match to TRBD2. The CDR3 loop spans 15 amino acids. Looked up from germline, CDR1 is SGHRS and CDR2 is YFSETQ. The J segment lost 3 bases and the V segment lost 3 bases, leaving 6 bases of the junction unmatched.

This chain uses TRBV2 with TRBJ1-6; TRBD1 might be the D (6 bases). V lost 4 bases, J lost 8 bases, and 18 bases lay in between. Looked up from germline, CDR1 is SNHLY and CDR2 is FYNNEI. The CDR3 contains 16 residues. The CDR3 here is CASSVWYRAGDSPLHF. Here the CDR3 DNA reads TGTGCCAGCAGTGTTTGGTACCGGGCAGGGGATTCACCCCTCCACTTT.

This clone was found once. The V call is TRBV19, the J call TRBJ2-7; TRBD2 is a possible D gene (5 bases). The germline V and J ends were trimmed by 6 bases and 4 bases, with 10 bases remaining between them. This CDR3 spans 12 amino acids. The germline V gene encodes CDR1 LNHDA and CDR2 SQIVND (reference sequence). Here the CDR3 DNA reads TGTGCCAGTAGCTCGGGGTTATACGAGCAGTACTTC. Encoded protein: CASSSGLYEQYF.

The chain has TRBV10-3 and TRBJ1-5; D is unclear. V dropped 2 bases and J dropped 1 base, with 9 bases sitting between them. Germline loops: CDR1 ENHRY, CDR2 SYGVKD. The CDR3 length is 15 residues. The CDR3 nucleotides read TGTGCCATCAGTGAGGTCCACGAGAGCAATCAGCCCCAGCATTTT. This translates into CAISEVHESNQPQHF.

V and J are TRBV5-1 and TRBJ1-6; the D is unclear. Trimming removed 4 bases from V and 0 bases from J, with 8 bases in between. CDR1 is SGHRS, CDR2 YFSETQ, per germline. The CDR3 is 15 residues long. The CDR3 bases are TGCGCCAGCAGCGCGGAAAGCTCCTATAATTCACCCCTCCACTTT. Translated: CASSAESSYNSPLHF.

The rearrangement links TRBV5-1 to TRBJ2-3, with D perhaps matching TRBD2 (5 bases). With 2 bases removed from V and 2 bases from J, the gap between germline ends came to 12 bases. The CDR3 has 15 residues. Germline V gene lookup returns CDR1 SGHRS and CDR2 YFSETQ. CDR3 protein: CASSFAGPFTDTQYF. CDR3 DNA: TGCGCCAGCAGCTTCGCGGGCCCCTTCACAGATACGCAGTATTTT.

The V call is TRBV6-1, the J call TRBJ1-2; possibly TRBD1 for D (5 bases). V was pared by 3 bases and J by 0 bases, with 14 bases between. Germline-derived CDR1 and CDR2 are MNHNS and SASEGT. The CDR3 loop spans 16 amino acids. The CDR3 DNA is TGTGCCAGCAGTGATGGTACAGGAATAGCTAACTATGGCTACACCTTC. Protein product: CASSDGTGIANYGYTF.

J is TRBJ2-3 and V is TRBV10-1, with 10 bases matching TRBD1. The CDR3 loop spans 16 amino acids. The V gene end was trimmed by 6 bases and the J gene end by 1 base; junction bases not matched to a gene: 7. In germline, CDR1 is WNHNN, CDR2 SYGVQD (reference sequence). The CDR3 nucleotides are TGCGCCAGCAGCACTTCCGGGACAGGGGGCACAGATACGCAGTATTTT. Translation: CASSTSGTGGTDTQYF.

The chain joins TRBV19 to TRBJ2-5; D is undetermined. The J call is in doubt because the DNA end fits TRBJ2-7 better. The CDR3 is 16 residues long. Per the germline V gene, CDR1 is LNHDA and CDR2 is SQIVND (reference sequence). Here the CDR3 reads CASSIDPRVATYEQYF. CDR3 DNA sequence: TGTGCCAGTAGTATAGACCCTCGGGTAGCAACCTACGAGCAGTACTTC.

The V and J genes are TRBV5-1 and TRBJ2-5; TRBD2 aligns across 13 bases. The germline V gene encodes CDR1 SGHRS and CDR2 YFSETQ. V shed 4 bases and J 5 bases; nucleotides not matched to a gene: 8. The CDR3 sequence is 16 residues long. CDR3 loop: CASSHLGTSGVETQYF. As DNA, the CDR3 is TGCGCCAGCAGCCATTTGGGGACTAGCGGGGTGGAGACCCAGTACTTC.

The chain combines TRBV4-3 with TRBJ2-1; TRBD2 matches at 12 bases. After removal of 3 bases from V and 7 bases from J, the junction contained 4 bases not matched to a gene. This CDR3 spans 15 amino acids. Germline V gene data show CDR1 as LGHNA and CDR2 as YSLEER. The CDR3 region is CASSHGLAGKNEQFF. The DNA for the CDR3 is TGCGCCAGCAGCCACGGACTAGCGGGGAAGAATGAGCAGTTCTTC.

A word on this clone: Other DNA sequences within the sample encode an identical CDR3. The J gene is TRBJ2-7, the V gene TRBV18; possibly TRBD2 for D (5 bases). Trimming removed 4 bases from V and 7 bases from J, with 11 bases in between. The CDR3 contains 12 residues. Germline V gives CDR1 KGHSH, CDR2 LQKENI. CDR3: CASSLDRGEQYF. As DNA, the CDR3 is TGTGCCAGCTCACTCGATAGAGGGGAGCAGTACTTC.

The J gene is TRBJ2-1, the V gene TRBV28, with D unclear. Germline loops: CDR1 MDHEN, CDR2 SYDVKM. This CDR3 contains 12 residues. Trimming left V 8 bases short and J 9 bases short, with 14 bases between. The CDR3 is CASGLLWSEQFF. CDR3 coding DNA: TGTGCCAGCGGATTACTGTGGAGTGAGCAGTTCTTC.

V is TRBV5-6 and J is TRBJ1-1; TRBD1 matches at 7 bases. The J segment lost 4 bases and the V segment lost 4 bases, leaving 7 bases of the junction unmatched. CDR1 and CDR2 (germline): SGHDT, YYEEEE. This CDR3 has 14 amino acids. In DNA form, the CDR3 reads TGTGCCAGCAGCGGACTGGACAGGATCACTGAAGCTTTCTTT. Encoded protein: CASSGLDRITEAFF.

The V call is TRBV27, the J call TRBJ2-1; TRBD2 agrees at 8 bases. Unmatched junction bases numbered 5, after V lost 0 bases and J lost 10 bases. The CDR3 consists of 14 residues. Germline CDR1 is MNHEY and CDR2 is SMNVEV (reference sequence). CDR3 sequence reads: CASSLSSSGWEQFF. The CDR3, as DNA: TGTGCCAGCAGTTTATCGTCTAGCGGGTGGGAGCAGTTCTTC.

This clone was recorded a few times. The chain uses TRBV5-1 and TRBJ1-1, with TRBD1 matching 10 bases. The germline CDR1 and CDR2 sequences are SGHRS and YFSETQ. V dropped 1 base and J dropped 7; count of bases not matched to a gene: 7. The CDR3 covers 15 residues. CDR3 loop: CASSLPGQGNVEAFF. The DNA for the CDR3 is TGCGCCAGCAGCTTGCCGGGACAGGGGAATGTTGAAGCTTTCTTT.

This chain uses TRBV5-8 with TRBJ2-5; 8 bases map to TRBD2. After removal of 2 bases from V and 2 bases from J, the junction contained 2 bases not matched to a gene. The CDR3 covers 14 residues. CDR1 and CDR2 from the germline V gene are SGHTS and YDEGEE. In nucleotides, the CDR3 is TGTGCCAGCAGCTTAGCGGGGGTTCAAGAGACCCAGTACTTC. Amino acid sequence: CASSLAGVQETQYF. Using reference TRBV5-8 and TRBJ2-5 for the parts outside the CDR3, the full variable domain is EAGVTQSPTHLIKTRGQQATLRCSPISGHTSVYWYQQALGLGLQFLLWYDEGEERNRGNFPPRFSGRQFPNYSSELNVNALELEDSALYLCASSLAGVQETQYFGPGTRLLVL.

This chain joins TRBV7-3 and TRBJ1-3; D is unclear. The CDR3 loop spans 17 amino acids. V was cut by 1 base and J by 4 bases, with 17 bases left in between. Germline V gives CDR1 SGHTA, CDR2 FQGTGA. Written as DNA, the CDR3 is TGTGCCAGCAGCTTAATCCCCAGCCCGGCGCGGGGAAACACCATATATTTT. Protein: CASSLIPSPARGNTIYF.

The chain recombines TRBV6-1 with TRBJ1-5, with D perhaps matching TRBD1 (5 bases). From germline, CDR1 is MNHNS and CDR2 SASEGT. With 3 bases removed from V and 2 bases from J, the gap between germline ends came to 11 bases. The CDR3 runs to 15 residues. Here the CDR3 reads CASSEGGKGNQPQHF. DNA of the CDR3: TGTGCCAGCAGTGAGGGGGGTAAGGGCAATCAGCCCCAGCATTTT.

The genes are TRBV29-1 and TRBJ1-4; D is unresolved. Trimming took off 4 bases at V and 6 bases at J, with 6 bases between the two ends. The CDR3 sequence is 11 residues long. Germline loops: CDR1 SQVTM, CDR2 ANQGSEA. CDR3 amino acids: CSVVSYEKLFF. In DNA form, the CDR3 reads TGCAGCGTTGTTAGCTATGAAAAACTGTTTTTT.

The V and J genes are TRBV18 and TRBJ2-1; TRBD1 agrees at 9 bases. The CDR3 totals 16 residues. Germline V CDR1 and CDR2: KGHSH, LQKENI. After removal of 0 bases from V and 6 bases from J, the junction contained 6 bases not matched to a gene. CDR3 nucleotide sequence: TGTGCCAGCTCACCACCGGGACAGGGTACTTTCAATGAGCAGTTCTTC. Its protein is CASSPPGQGTFNEQFF.

This clone appeared a few times. The chain uses TRBV11-3 and TRBJ1-4; 7 nucleotides line up with TRBD1. CDR1 and CDR2 (germline): SGHNT, YENEEA. J gave up 10 bases and V 0 bases, and 11 bases lay outside the gene matches. The CDR3 is 16 residues long. CDR3 DNA: TGTGCCAGCAGCTTAGATCTGTGGGGACAGCCAGGAAAACTGTTTTTT. Translating gives CASSLDLWGQPGKLFF. Variable domain in full (rest from reference TRBV11-3 and TRBJ1-4): EAGVVQSPRYKIIEKKQPVAFWCNPISGHNTLYWYLQNLGQGPELLIRYENEEAVDDSQLPKDRFSAERLKGVDSTLKIQPAELGDSAVYLCASSLDLWGQPGKLFFGSGTQLSVL.

The V gene is TRBV19, the J gene TRBJ1-1, with 8 bases fitting TRBD1. J lost 12 bases, V lost 0 bases, and 9 bases had no gene match. The CDR3 consists of 14 residues. Germline assignment: CDR1 LNHDA and CDR2 SQIVND (reference sequence). CDR3 coding DNA: TGTGCCAGTAGTATAGATCGGGACAGGCCCAACACTTTCTTT. Encoded protein: CASSIDRDRPNTFF.

This chain links TRBV7-9 with TRBJ1-2; 7 bases align to TRBD1. The CDR3 is 15 amino acids. Germline values: CDR1 SEHNR, CDR2 FQNEAQ (reference sequence). V trimming: 5 bases; J trimming: 3 bases; junction bases outside the gene matches: 9. The CDR3 region is CASSNTGAVHYGYTF. CDR3 in DNA: TGTGCCAGCAGCAATACAGGGGCGGTGCACTATGGCTACACCTTC.

This chain uses TRBV27 with TRBJ1-5; possible D gene TRBD1, 6 bases. This CDR3 region has 14 residues. The V gene's germline CDR1 is MNHEY and CDR2 SMNVEV (reference sequence). The ends were cut back, 6 bases at V and 3 bases at J, with 12 bases in the middle. CDR3 DNA sequence: TGTGCCAGCAGCTCACAGGGCAACAATCAGCCCCAGCATTTT. Translated: CASSSQGNNQPQHF.